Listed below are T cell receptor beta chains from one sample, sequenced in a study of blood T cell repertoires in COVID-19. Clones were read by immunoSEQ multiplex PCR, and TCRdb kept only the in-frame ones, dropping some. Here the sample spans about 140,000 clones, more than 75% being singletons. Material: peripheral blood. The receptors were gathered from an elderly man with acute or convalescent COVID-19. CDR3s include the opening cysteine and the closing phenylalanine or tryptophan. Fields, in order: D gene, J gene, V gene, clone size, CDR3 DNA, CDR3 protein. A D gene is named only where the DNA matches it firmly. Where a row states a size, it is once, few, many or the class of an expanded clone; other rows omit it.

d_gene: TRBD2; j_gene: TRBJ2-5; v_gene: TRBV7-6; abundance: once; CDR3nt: TGTGCCAGCAGCCCGGGGGTAGCGGGGACCCAAGAGACCCAGTACTTC; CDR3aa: CASSPGVAGTQETQYF
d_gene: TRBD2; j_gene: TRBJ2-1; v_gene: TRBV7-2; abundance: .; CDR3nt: TGTGCCAGCAGCTTAGTGCGCGGGGGGATGTATGAGCAGTTCTTC; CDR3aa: CASSLVRGGMYEQFF
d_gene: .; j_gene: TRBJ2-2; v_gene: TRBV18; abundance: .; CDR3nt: TGTGCCAGCTCACCATCTCTCACAGCGAACACCGGGGAGCTGTTTTTT; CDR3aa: CASSPSLTANTGELFF
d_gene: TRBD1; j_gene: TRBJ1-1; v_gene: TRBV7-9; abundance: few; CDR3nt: TGTGCCAGCAACACAGGGGTCGCGAACACTGAAGCTTTCTTT; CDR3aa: CASNTGVANTEAFF
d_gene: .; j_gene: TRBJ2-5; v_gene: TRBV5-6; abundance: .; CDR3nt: TGTGCCAGCAGCTTGCGAGTAGAGACCCAGTACTTC; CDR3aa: CASSLRVETQYF
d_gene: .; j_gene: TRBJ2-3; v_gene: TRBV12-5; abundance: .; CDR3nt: TGTGCTAGTGGTTTCGGGGGGCCCACTACTATTAGCACAGATACGCAGTATTTT; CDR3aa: CASGFGGPTTISTDTQYF
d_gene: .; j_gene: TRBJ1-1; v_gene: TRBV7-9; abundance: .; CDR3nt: TGTGCCAGCAGCTTAGGTAGCACTGAAGCTTTCTTT; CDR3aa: CASSLGSTEAFF
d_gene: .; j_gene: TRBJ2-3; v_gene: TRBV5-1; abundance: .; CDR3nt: TGCGCCAGCAGCCCCGCACAGGTCCTCACAGATACGCAGTATTTT; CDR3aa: CASSPAQVLTDTQYF
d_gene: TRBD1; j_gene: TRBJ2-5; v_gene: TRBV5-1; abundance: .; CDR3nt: TGCGCCTCCAATGACAGGGCCGTGGAGACCCAGTACTTC; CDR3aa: CASNDRAVETQYF
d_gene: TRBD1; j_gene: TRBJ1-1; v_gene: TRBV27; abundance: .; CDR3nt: TGTGCCAGCAGTTCCCGGGACAGGGGTACTGAAGCTTTCTTT; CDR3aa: CASSSRDRGTEAFF
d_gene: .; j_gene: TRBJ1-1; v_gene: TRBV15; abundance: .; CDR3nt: TGTGCCACCAGCAGAGTGGGCAGCCCGAACACTGAAGCTTTCTTT; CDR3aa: CATSRVGSPNTEAFF
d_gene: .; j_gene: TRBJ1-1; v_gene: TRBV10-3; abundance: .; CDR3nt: TGTGCCATCAGTTCTACCGGGAACGAGGGTGAAGCTTTCTTT; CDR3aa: CAISSTGNEGEAFF
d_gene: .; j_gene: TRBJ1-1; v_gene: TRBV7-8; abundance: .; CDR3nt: TGTGCCAGCAGCTTACCACTAAACACTGAAGCTTTCTTT; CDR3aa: CASSLPLNTEAFF
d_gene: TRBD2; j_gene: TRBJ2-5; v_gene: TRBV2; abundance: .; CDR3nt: TGTGCCAGCAGTGGTCGAGCGGGGGGAGGTGAGACCCAGTACTTC; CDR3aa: CASSGRAGGGETQYF
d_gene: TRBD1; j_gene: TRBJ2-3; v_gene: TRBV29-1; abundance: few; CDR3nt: TGCAGCGGAACAACCGGGACAGGGGTTGGCACAGATACGCAGTATTTT; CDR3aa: CSGTTGTGVGTDTQYF
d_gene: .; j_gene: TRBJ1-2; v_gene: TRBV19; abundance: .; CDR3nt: TGTGCCAGTAGTATCGGACAGAGCAGGTGGTATGGCTACACCTTC; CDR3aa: CASSIGQSRWYGYTF
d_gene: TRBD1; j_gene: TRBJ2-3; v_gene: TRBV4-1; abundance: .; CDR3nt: TGCGCCAGCAGCCTGACAGGGATCACAGATACGCAGTATTTT; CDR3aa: CASSLTGITDTQYF
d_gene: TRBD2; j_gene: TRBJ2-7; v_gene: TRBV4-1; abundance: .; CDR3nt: TGCGCCAGCAGCCAAGAAAGTAGGGCGGGACTAGCGGGGGTTGAGCAGTACTTC; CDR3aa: CASSQESRAGLAGVEQYF
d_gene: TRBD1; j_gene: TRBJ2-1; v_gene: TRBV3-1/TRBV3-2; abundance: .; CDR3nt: TGTGCCAGCAGCCAACTGGGGGACAGGGTGGATGAGCAGTTCTTC; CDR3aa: CASSQLGDRVDEQFF
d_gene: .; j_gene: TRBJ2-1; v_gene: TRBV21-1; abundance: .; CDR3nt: TGTGCCAGCAGCAAAGAACAGGTATGGGACTCCTACAATGAGCAGTTCTTC; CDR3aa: CASSKEQVWDSYNEQFF
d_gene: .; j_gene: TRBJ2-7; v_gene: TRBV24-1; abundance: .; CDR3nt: TGTGCCACCAGTGATACCCAGGGGGAGCAGTACTTC; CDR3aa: CATSDTQGEQYF
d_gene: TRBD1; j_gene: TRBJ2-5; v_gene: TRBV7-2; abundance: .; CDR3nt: TGTGCCAGCAGCTTAGTGTCAGGGGGATTTCAAGAGACCCAGTACTTC; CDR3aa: CASSLVSGGFQETQYF
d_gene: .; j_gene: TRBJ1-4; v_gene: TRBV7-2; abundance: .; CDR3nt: TGTGCCAGCAGCTTAGTACGCGGACAGCTCAATGAAAAACTGTTTTTT; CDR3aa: CASSLVRGQLNEKLFF
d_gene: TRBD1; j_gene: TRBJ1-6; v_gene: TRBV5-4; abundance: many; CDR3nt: TGTGCCAGCAGCTCCCGTCCCGGGACAGGGAATTCACCCCTCCACTTT; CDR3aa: CASSSRPGTGNSPLHF
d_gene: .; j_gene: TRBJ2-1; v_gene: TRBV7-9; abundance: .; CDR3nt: TGTGCCAGCACCGCGCCCCCCCATTTCGAGCAGTTCTTC; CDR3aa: CASTAPPHFEQFF
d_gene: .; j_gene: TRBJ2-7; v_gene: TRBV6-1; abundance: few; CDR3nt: TGTGCCAGCAGTGAAGGGGAGTATAGCTCCTACGAGCAGTACTTC; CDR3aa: CASSEGEYSSYEQYF
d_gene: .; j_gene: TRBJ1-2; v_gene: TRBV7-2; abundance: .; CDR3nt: TGTGCCAGCAGCCCCCAAGCCCAGGGGAGTGGCTACACCTTC; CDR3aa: CASSPQAQGSGYTF
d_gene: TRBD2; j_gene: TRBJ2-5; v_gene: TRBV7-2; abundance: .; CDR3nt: TGTGCCAGCGTAGAACTAGCGGGGGAGACCCAGTACTTC; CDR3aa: CASVELAGETQYF
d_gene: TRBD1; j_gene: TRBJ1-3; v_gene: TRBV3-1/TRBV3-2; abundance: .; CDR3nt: TGTGCCAGCAGCCGTGGGACAGGGGCTGGAAACACCATATATTTT; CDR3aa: CASSRGTGAGNTIYF
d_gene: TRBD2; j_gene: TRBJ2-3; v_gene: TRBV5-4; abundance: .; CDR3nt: TGTGCCAGCGCGATAGCGGGGGGGCGACTGAGCACAGATACGCAGTATTTT; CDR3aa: CASAIAGGRLSTDTQYF
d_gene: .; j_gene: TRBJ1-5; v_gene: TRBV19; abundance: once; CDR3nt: TGTGCCAGCAAAGGGGATCAGCCCCAGCATTTT; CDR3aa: CASKGDQPQHF
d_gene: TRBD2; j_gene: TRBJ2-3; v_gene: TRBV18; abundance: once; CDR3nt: TGTGCCAGCTCACCATTCGCTAGCGGGGGCACAGATACGCAGTATTTT; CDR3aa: CASSPFASGGTDTQYF
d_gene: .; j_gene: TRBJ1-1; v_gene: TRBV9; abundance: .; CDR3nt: TGTGCCAGCAGCGTAAGTTGGAGCAGGGTTGATTACACTGAAGCTTTCTTT; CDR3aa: CASSVSWSRVDYTEAFF
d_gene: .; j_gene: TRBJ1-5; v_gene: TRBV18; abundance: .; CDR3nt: TGTGCCAGCTCACCCGACATTTCCAGCAATCAGCCCCAGCATTTT; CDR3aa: CASSPDISSNQPQHF
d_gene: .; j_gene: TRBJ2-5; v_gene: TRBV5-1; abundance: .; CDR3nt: TGCGCCAGCAGCTTTCCGACCCGAGGAGAGACCCAGTACTTC; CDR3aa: CASSFPTRGETQYF
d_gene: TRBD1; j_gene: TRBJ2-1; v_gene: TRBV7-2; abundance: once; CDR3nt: TGTGCCAGCAGCTCGACAGGGTTGGATGAGCAGTTCTTC; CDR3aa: CASSSTGLDEQFF
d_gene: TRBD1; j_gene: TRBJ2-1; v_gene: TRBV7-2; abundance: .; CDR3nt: TGTGCCAGCAGCTTGTCAGGGGGTCCGTACAATGAGCAGTTCTTC; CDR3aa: CASSLSGGPYNEQFF
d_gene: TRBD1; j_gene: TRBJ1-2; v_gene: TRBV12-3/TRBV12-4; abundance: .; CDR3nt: TGTGCCAGCAGTTTAGGACAGGGGAGAGGCTACACCTTC; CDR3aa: CASSLGQGRGYTF
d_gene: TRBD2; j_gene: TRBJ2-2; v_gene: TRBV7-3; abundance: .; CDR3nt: TGTGCCAGCAGCCTTACTAGCGGGGGATCCAACACCGGGGAGCTGTTTTTT; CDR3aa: CASSLTSGGSNTGELFF
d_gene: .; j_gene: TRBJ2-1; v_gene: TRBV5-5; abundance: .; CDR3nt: TGTGCCAGCAGCTTGGCCCCTCCCTACAATGAGCAGTTCTTC; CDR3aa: CASSLAPPYNEQFF
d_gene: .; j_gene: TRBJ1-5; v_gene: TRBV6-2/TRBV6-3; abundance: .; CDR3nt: TGTGCCAGCAGTTACCTTTCGGGGAAGCAGCCCCAGCATTTT; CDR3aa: CASSYLSGKQPQHF
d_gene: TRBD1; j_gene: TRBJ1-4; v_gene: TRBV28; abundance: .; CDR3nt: TGTGCCAGCAGTGTTCCCGGGACAGGACTGTTTTTT; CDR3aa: CASSVPGTGLFF
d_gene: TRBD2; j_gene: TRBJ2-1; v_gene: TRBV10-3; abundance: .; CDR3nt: TGTGCCATCAGTGGAGGGAGGGTCTCCTACAATGAGCAGTTCTTC; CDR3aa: CAISGGRVSYNEQFF
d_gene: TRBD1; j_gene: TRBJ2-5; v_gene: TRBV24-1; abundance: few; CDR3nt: TGTGCCACCAGTGAGGGACAGGGAAAAGAGACCCAGTACTTC; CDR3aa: CATSEGQGKETQYF
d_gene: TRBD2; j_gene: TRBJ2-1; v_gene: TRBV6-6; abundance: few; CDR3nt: TGTGCCAGCAGTTCGGGGGGCAATGAGCAGTTCTTC; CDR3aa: CASSSGGNEQFF
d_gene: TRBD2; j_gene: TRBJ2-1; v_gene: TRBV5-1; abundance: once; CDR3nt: TGCGCCAGCTCCGATCCGGGACTAAACTACAATGAGCAGTTCTTC; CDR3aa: CASSDPGLNYNEQFF
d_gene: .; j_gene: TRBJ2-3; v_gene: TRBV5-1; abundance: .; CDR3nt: TGCGCCAGCAGCTCTACAGGGTTGGTTAGCACAGATACGCAGTATTTT; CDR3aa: CASSSTGLVSTDTQYF
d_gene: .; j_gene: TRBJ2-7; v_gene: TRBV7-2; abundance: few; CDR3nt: TGTGCCAGCAGCTTAGGGGCGAGCTCCTACGAGCAGTACTTC; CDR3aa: CASSLGASSYEQYF
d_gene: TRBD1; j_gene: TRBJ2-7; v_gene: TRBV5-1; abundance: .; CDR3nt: TGCGCCAGCAGCTTGATGGGACAGGGGGCCTACGAGCAGTACTTC; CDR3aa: CASSLMGQGAYEQYF
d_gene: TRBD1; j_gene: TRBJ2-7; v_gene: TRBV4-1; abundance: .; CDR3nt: TGCGCCAGCAGCCAAGATCGCAGGGGGCGCTCCTACGAGCAGTACTTC; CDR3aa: CASSQDRRGRSYEQYF
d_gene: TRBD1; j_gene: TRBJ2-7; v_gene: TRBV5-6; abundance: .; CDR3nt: TGTGCCAGCAGCCAGGGGGAACTCTACGAGCAGTACTTC; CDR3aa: CASSQGELYEQYF
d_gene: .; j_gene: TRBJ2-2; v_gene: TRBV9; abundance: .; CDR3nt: TGTGCCAGCAGCGTAGTTCCGGGTTGGACCGGGGAGCTGTTTTTT; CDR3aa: CASSVVPGWTGELFF
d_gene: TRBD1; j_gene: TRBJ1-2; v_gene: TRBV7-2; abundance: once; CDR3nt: TGTGCCAGCAGCCGCGACTCAACCGGGACAGACATTAACTATGGCTACACCTTC; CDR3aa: CASSRDSTGTDINYGYTF
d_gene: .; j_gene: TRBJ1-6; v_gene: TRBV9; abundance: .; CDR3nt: TGTGCCAGCAGCCGAGCGTTTTCACCCCTCCACTTT; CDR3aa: CASSRAFSPLHF
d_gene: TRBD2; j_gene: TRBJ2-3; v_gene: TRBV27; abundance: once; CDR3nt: TGTGCCAGCAGTCGGTCGGCGGGGGGGCCGAAAAATACGCAGTATTTT; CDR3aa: CASSRSAGGPKNTQYF
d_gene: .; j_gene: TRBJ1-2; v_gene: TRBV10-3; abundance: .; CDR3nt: TGTGCCATCAGTGAGTCGCGGCGCCGGGGAGATAACTATGGCTACACCTTC; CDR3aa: CAISESRRRGDNYGYTF
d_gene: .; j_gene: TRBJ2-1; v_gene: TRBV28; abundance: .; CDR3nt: TGTGCCAGCAGTACAGGGTCCCACAATGAGCAGTTCTTC; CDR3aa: CASSTGSHNEQFF
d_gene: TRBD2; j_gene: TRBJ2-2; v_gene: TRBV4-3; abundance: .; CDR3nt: TGCGCCAGCAGCAAAGCGGGGGGGATCACCGGGGAGCTGTTTTTT; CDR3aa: CASSKAGGITGELFF
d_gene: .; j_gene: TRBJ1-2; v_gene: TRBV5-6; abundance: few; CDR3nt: TGTGCCAGCAGCTTGACGCAGGGCACGAGCTACACCTTC; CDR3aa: CASSLTQGTSYTF